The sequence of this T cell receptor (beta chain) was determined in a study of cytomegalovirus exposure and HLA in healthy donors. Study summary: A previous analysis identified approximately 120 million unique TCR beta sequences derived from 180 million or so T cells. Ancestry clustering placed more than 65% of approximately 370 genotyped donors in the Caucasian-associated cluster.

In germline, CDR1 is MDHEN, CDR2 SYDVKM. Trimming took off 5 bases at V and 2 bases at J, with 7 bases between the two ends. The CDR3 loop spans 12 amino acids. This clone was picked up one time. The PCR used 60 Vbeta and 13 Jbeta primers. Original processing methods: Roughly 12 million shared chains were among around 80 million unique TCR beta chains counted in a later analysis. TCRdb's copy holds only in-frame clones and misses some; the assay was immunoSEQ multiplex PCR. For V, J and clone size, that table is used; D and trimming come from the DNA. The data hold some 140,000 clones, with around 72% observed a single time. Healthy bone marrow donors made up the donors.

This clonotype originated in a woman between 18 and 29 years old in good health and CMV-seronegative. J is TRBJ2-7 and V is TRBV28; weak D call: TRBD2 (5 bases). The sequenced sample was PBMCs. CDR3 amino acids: CASSPGTYEQYF. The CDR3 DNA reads TGTGCCAGCAGTCCCGGGACCTACGAGCAGTACTTC.